These 27 T cell receptor beta chains share one sample of origin, sequenced in a study of T cell responses to AZD1222 COVID-19 vaccine listed by TCRdb under 2021. Library preparation used the immunoSEQ multiplex PCR assay. The clones in this table, taken by TCRdb from immuneACCESS, are in-frame only. Not every clone is retained; where verified, under half of the shortfall comes from an unresolved V gene, and the cause of the rest is unknown. This sample gives tens of thousands of clones in total; 90% of them show up just once. The ten largest clones take up approximately 5% of the sample. The time point label here, explained by the study, means: about 28 days (+/-7) after the second vaccine dose. The sequenced sample was peripheral blood, obtained 28 days after the second AZD1222 dose. These receptors were taken from an adult who received the AZD1222 COVID-19 vaccine.

With respect to this clone: The same CDR3 can be traced to other DNA sequences in this sample. The chain combines TRBV7-2 with TRBJ1-4; D gene uncertain. The CDR3 loop spans 14 amino acids. Looked up from germline, CDR1 is SGHTA and CDR2 is FQGNSA. V lost 5 bases to trimming and J lost 8 bases, with 15 bases between them. The CDR3 loop is CASSPPGVGEKLFF. The CDR3, as DNA: TGTGCCAGCAGCCCGCCTGGGGTAGGCGAAAAACTGTTTTTT. Looking up the rest from reference TRBV7-2 and TRBJ1-4 gives the full variable domain: GAGVSQSPSNKVTEKGKDVELRCDPISGHTALYWYRQSLGQGLEFLIYFQGNSAPDKSGLPSDRFSAERTGGSVSTLTIQRTQQEDSAVYLCASSPPGVGEKLFFGSGTQLSVL.

This clone was seen just once. The gene calls are TRBV28 and TRBJ1-6; 11 bases align to TRBD1. With 8 bases clipped from V and 7 bases from J, the junction kept 7 bases outside the gene matches. Germline values: CDR1 MDHEN, CDR2 SYDVKM. The CDR3 is 15 residues long. CDR3 loop: CASLPGQGGNSPLHF. Written as DNA, the CDR3 is TGTGCCAGCTTACCGGGACAGGGGGGAAATTCACCCCTCCACTTT.

This chain joins TRBV5-1 and TRBJ2-7; D call uncertain. The CDR3 runs 14 residues. The V gene lost 4 bases and the J gene lost 1 base, with 12 bases spanning the gap. The germline V gene has CDR1 SGHRS and CDR2 YFSETQ. In DNA form, the CDR3 reads TGCGCCAGCAGCCCGGCGGACGGTTCCTACGAGCAGTACTTC. Its protein product is CASSPADGSYEQYF. Full variable domain (outside the CDR3, taken from reference TRBV5-1 and TRBJ2-7): KAGVTQTPRYLIKTRGQQVTLSCSPISGHRSVSWYQQTPGQGLQFLFEYFSETQRNKGNFPGRFSGRQFSNSRSEMNVSTLELGDSALYLCASSPADGSYEQYFGPGTRLTVT.

The chain has TRBV28 and TRBJ2-6; 9 positions match TRBD1. The CDR3 loop spans 18 amino acids. The V gene end was trimmed by 5 bases and the J gene end by 0 bases; junction bases not matched to a gene: 8. The germline gives CDR1 MDHEN, CDR2 SYDVKM. The CDR3 DNA is TGTGCCAGCAGTCCGAGACAGGGGGGCTACTCTGGGGCCAACGTCCTGACTTTC. This translates into CASSPRQGGYSGANVLTF.

J is TRBJ1-5 and V is TRBV6-5; 9 bases align to TRBD1. Trimming at V came to 5 bases and at J to 7 bases, leaving 9 bases not matched to a gene. The CDR3 sequence is 15 residues long. Germline CDR1 is MNHEY and CDR2 is SVGAGI. The CDR3 sequence is CASSTPTGGGQPQHF. For the CDR3, the DNA is TGTGCCAGCAGTACCCCTACAGGGGGCGGGCAGCCCCAGCATTTT.

V and J are TRBV28 and TRBJ1-2; D may be TRBD1 (5 bases). Trimming removed 5 bases at V and 8 bases at J, with 18 bases between. CDR3 length: 14 residues. The V gene's germline CDR1 is MDHEN and CDR2 SYDVKM. The CDR3 region has the DNA TGTGCCAGCAGTAGCCCGGGACCATCTCGGGGCTACACCTTC. Protein product: CASSSPGPSRGYTF.

This chain links TRBV5-1 with TRBJ2-5; TRBD2 is a possible D gene (6 bases). Per germline, CDR1 SGHRS and CDR2 YFSETQ. V gave up 1 base and J gave up 2 bases, with 9 bases separating them. CDR3 size: 14 residues. The CDR3 region is CASSLRSGQETQYF. Written as DNA, the CDR3 is TGCGCCAGCAGCTTGCGGAGCGGGCAAGAGACCCAGTACTTC. Full variable domain (remainder filled in from reference TRBV5-1 and TRBJ2-5): KAGVTQTPRYLIKTRGQQVTLSCSPISGHRSVSWYQQTPGQGLQFLFEYFSETQRNKGNFPGRFSGRQFSNSRSEMNVSTLELGDSALYLCASSLRSGQETQYFGPGTRLLVL.

This sequence joins TRBV6-5 and TRBJ2-5; D not resolved. V gave up 5 bases and J gave up 2 bases, with 9 bases separating them. Germline V gives CDR1 MNHEY, CDR2 SVGAGI. This CDR3 comprises 13 residues. The CDR3 nucleotides are TGTGCCAGCAGTCTATATCTTCAAGAGACCCAGTACTTC. It codes for CASSLYLQETQYF.

V usage is TRBV28 and J usage is TRBJ1-2, with 8 nucleotides matching TRBD1. There are 15 residues in the CDR3. J gave up 4 bases and V 2 bases, and 6 bases lay outside the gene matches. Germline V gene lookup returns CDR1 MDHEN and CDR2 SYDVKM. The CDR3 protein is CASSLEDRARYGYTF. CDR3 DNA: TGTGCCAGCAGTTTAGAGGACAGGGCCCGCTATGGCTACACCTTC.

The chain couples TRBV6-5 to TRBJ1-2; TRBD1 matches 7 bases. V gave up 8 bases and J gave up 5 bases; unmatched junction bases: 5. Germline V gene lookup returns CDR1 MNHEY and CDR2 SVGAGI. The CDR3 sequence is 12 residues long. The CDR3 loop is CASLTGEYGYTF. The CDR3, as DNA: TGTGCCAGCCTCACAGGGGAATATGGCTACACCTTC.

The chain joins TRBV3-1 (or the pseudogene TRBV3-2) to TRBJ1-5; no reliable D call. Germline V gene data show CDR1 as LGHDT and CDR2 as YNNKEL (reference sequence). The CDR3 spans 13 residues. V shed 0 bases and J shed 7 bases, with 7 bases lying between them. The CDR3 DNA follows: TGTGCCAGCAGCCAAGATCTCGCGCAGCCCCAGCATTTT. Its protein product is CASSQDLAQPQHF.

This clone appeared a single time. The chain couples TRBV28 to TRBJ1-5, with D possibly matching TRBD1 (6 bases). V lost 6 bases, J lost 3 bases, and 15 bases lay in between. Germline values: CDR1 MDHEN, CDR2 SYDVKM. The CDR3 is made up of 15 amino acids. CDR3 sequence reads: CASSPPDRDNQPQHF. The CDR3 DNA follows: TGTGCCAGCAGCCCACCGGACAGAGACAATCAGCCCCAGCATTTT.

The gene calls are TRBV2 and TRBJ1-3; no definite D call. CDR3 length: 16 residues. Germline V gene sequence: CDR1 SNHLY, CDR2 FYNNEI. The V end lost 2 bases, the J end lost 0 bases, and 11 bases lay between the germline ends. The CDR3 coding sequence is TGTGCCAGCAGTGAAATCTGGGGTTCCTCTGGAAACACCATATATTTT. It encodes CASSEIWGSSGNTIYF.

The chain recombines TRBV29-1 with TRBJ2-2; 7 bases are shared with TRBD1. CDR1 and CDR2 from the germline V gene are SQVTM and ANQGSEA. V gave up 1 base and J gave up 6 bases; unmatched junction bases: 2. The length of the CDR3 is 13 residues. CDR3 DNA: TGCAGCGTTGAAGGGCAGGGGGCCGGGGAGCTGTTTTTT. It is translated as CSVEGQGAGELFF.

V gene TRBV7-3 combines with J gene TRBJ2-7; a possible D gene is TRBD1 (5 bases). The CDR3 runs 15 residues. V dropped 5 bases and J dropped 5 bases, with 19 bases sitting between them. Germline V lookup: CDR1 SGHTA, CDR2 FQGTGA. The CDR3 DNA reads as TGTGCCAGCAGCCCCGAAGCGAGCCAGGGCCACGAGCAGTACTTC. Encoded protein: CASSPEASQGHEQYF. The full variable domain, completed using reference TRBV7-3 and TRBJ2-7, is GAGVSQTPSNKVTEKGKYVELRCDPISGHTALYWYRQSLGQGPEFLIYFQGTGAADDSGLPNDRFFAVRPEGSVSTLKIQRTERGDSAVYLCASSPEASQGHEQYFGPGTRLTVT.

This clone was counted only a few times. V usage is TRBV4-1 and J usage is TRBJ2-7; 8 bases fit TRBD1. With V trimmed by 4 bases and J by 0 bases, 8 bases remained unmatched. CDR3 length equals 16 residues. Germline assignment: CDR1 MGHRA and CDR2 YSYEKL. The CDR3 sequence: CASSPYGTGSSYEQYF. The CDR3 DNA sequence: TGCGCCAGCAGCCCTTACGGGACAGGTTCCTCCTACGAGCAGTACTTC.

The V and J genes are TRBV4-1 and TRBJ1-5, with unresolved D. Trimming left V 0 bases short and J 8 bases short, with 20 bases between. The germline CDR1 and CDR2 sequences are MGHRA and YSYEKL. The CDR3 consists of 17 residues. In nucleotides, the CDR3 is TGCGCCAGCAGCCAAGATAACGTCCAGGTACCAAGTGAGCCCCAGCATTTT. It is translated as CASSQDNVQVPSEPQHF.

The CDR3 DNA sequence: TGTGCCAGCAGCTTCGGGGGCTGGGGCACTGAAGCTTTCTTT. As protein: CASSFGGWGTEAFF. This rearrangement joins TRBV5-6 to TRBJ1-1; TRBD1 might be the D (6 bases). The CDR3 spans 14 residues. V was pared by 2 bases and J by 4 bases, with 12 bases between. Germline V gene lookup returns CDR1 SGHDT and CDR2 YYEEEE.

CDR3: CASSLQTSNTEAFF. CDR3 DNA: TGCGCCAGCAGCTTACAGACTTCGAACACTGAAGCTTTCTTT. The chain is built from TRBV5-1 and TRBJ1-1; D unclear. Germline V gives CDR1 SGHRS, CDR2 YFSETQ. This CDR3 is 14 amino acids long. Trimming took off 2 bases at V and 1 base at J, with 9 bases between the two ends.

This chain links TRBV14 with TRBJ2-3, with TRBD2 matching over 8 bases. The CDR3 is 14 residues long. Germline trimming cut 1 base from V and 4 bases from J; bases unmatched to any gene: 1. Germline V gene lookup returns CDR1 SGHDN and CDR2 FVKESK. CDR3 DNA: TGTGCCAGCAGCCAAGCCGGGGGGGCAGATACGCAGTATTTT. Its translation is CASSQAGGADTQYF.

V usage is TRBV12-3 or TRBV12-4 and J usage is TRBJ2-5; D is uncertain. This CDR3 is built from 11 residues. The ends were cut back, 2 bases at V and 9 bases at J, with 7 bases in the middle. Here the CDR3 reads CASSLKGSQYF. Here the CDR3 DNA reads TGTGCCAGCAGTTTAAAGGGTTCCCAGTACTTC.

This sequence joins TRBV5-4 and TRBJ1-5; D is undetermined. V was clipped by 4 bases and J by 9 bases, with 17 bases between them. Germline-derived CDR1 and CDR2 are SGHNT and YYREEE (reference sequence). This CDR3 has 14 residues. CDR3 sequence reads: CASSQAPVSTPQHF. CDR3 DNA sequence: TGTGCCAGCAGCCAAGCCCCGGTTAGTACGCCCCAGCATTTT.

This chain connects TRBV2 to TRBJ1-1, with D possibly matching TRBD1 (6 bases). The V end was cut by 4 bases, the J end by 1 base, with 7 bases between. Germline assignment: CDR1 SNHLY and CDR2 FYNNEI. The CDR3 covers 13 residues. CDR3 in amino acids: CASSGGGNTEAFF. The CDR3 nucleotides are TGTGCCAGCAGTGGAGGGGGGAACACTGAAGCTTTCTTT.

A remark on this clone: Other DNA sequences of this sample code for an identical CDR3. V usage is TRBV6-5 and J usage is TRBJ1-1; 8 bases are shared with TRBD1. The CDR3 is 13 residues long. Trimming cost V 2 bases and J 7 bases; bases outside gene matches: 3. Germline values: CDR1 MNHEY, CDR2 SVGAGI. The CDR3 here is CASSYPGTGEAFF. DNA of the CDR3: TGTGCCAGCAGTTACCCGGGGACAGGTGAAGCTTTCTTT.

This CDR3 reads CASIGDRGNQPQHF. CDR3 in DNA: TGTGCCAGCATAGGAGACAGGGGGAATCAGCCCCAGCATTTT. This chain uses TRBV2 with TRBJ1-5, with 9 positions matching TRBD1. V lost 7 bases and J lost 4; bases outside the gene matches: 5. CDR1 SNHLY and CDR2 FYNNEI come from the germline V gene. CDR3 length equals 14 residues.

This clone was picked up a small number of times. The V call is TRBV3-1 (or the pseudogene TRBV3-2), the J call TRBJ1-3; D ambiguous. Germline V gene lookup returns CDR1 LGHDT and CDR2 YNNKEL (reference sequence). The CDR3 consists of 16 residues. Between the trimmed V and J ends, which lost 0 bases and 2 bases, there was a span of 11 bases. The CDR3 DNA is TGTGCCAGCAGCCAAGAGATCCCAGGCACTGGAAACACCATATATTTT. This codes for CASSQEIPGTGNTIYF.

A single count supports this clone. The chain employs TRBV11-3 and TRBJ1-2; D call uncertain. The V and J ends lost 3 bases and 3 bases respectively, with 17 bases between them. This CDR3 has 16 amino acids. Germline CDR1 and CDR2: SGHNT and YENEEA. CDR3 amino acids: CASSFPLEGAHYGYTF. The CDR3, as DNA: TGTGCCAGCAGCTTCCCCTTGGAGGGAGCTCACTATGGCTACACCTTC.